Sequencing of this T cell receptor (beta chain) was carried out in a study of blood T cell repertoires in COVID-19. Study overall: The United States, Italy and Spain were the sources of the acute and convalescent COVID-19 samples.

As processed by the authors: Amplification from reference gene primers served as the basis for estimated nucleated cell counts. Profiled with immunoSEQ multiplex PCR; TCRdb holds only in-frame clones, not every one. V and J calls and clone size follow that table, whereas D and trimming were derived from the DNA. The sample includes tens of thousands of clones, roughly nine tenths seen only once; the top ten take about 5.5%. Patients at the Seattle site were enrolled during active infection and followed longitudinally. The sequencing input was peripheral blood. This receptor was obtained from a man in his 60s with COVID-19, enrolled during active disease.

Written as DNA, the CDR3 is TGTGCCAGTAGTCCCCTCACCGGGACTAGCGGGAGGAGCTCCTACAATGAGCAGTTCTTC. Its protein product is CASSPLTGTSGRSSYNEQFF. V gene TRBV19 combines with J gene TRBJ2-1, with 15 bases lining up with TRBD2. J gave up 0 bases and V 5 bases, and 11 bases lay outside the gene matches. CDR3 length: 20 amino acids. Germline V gives CDR1 LNHDA, CDR2 SQIVND (reference sequence).